A single sample gave rise to the 16 T cell receptor beta chains below, sequenced in a study of cytomegalovirus exposure and HLA in healthy donors. Sequencing was performed with immunoSEQ multiplex PCR; in TCRdb, only in-frame clones are kept and a portion is missing. The table lists under 50,000 clones, 94% of them singletons, with approximately 7.8% in the top ten. Sequenced material: PBMCs. The receptors were sampled from a woman between 18 and 29 years old in good health and CMV-seropositive.

V is TRBV29-1 and J is TRBJ2-2; TRBD2 might be the D (5 bases). Germline values: CDR1 SQVTM, CDR2 ANQGSEA. The length of the CDR3 is 17 residues. Trimming removed 4 bases from V and 0 bases from J, with 18 bases in between. The CDR3 region is CSVGGRRADSNTGELFF. CDR3 DNA sequence: TGCAGCGTTGGAGGCCGCCGGGCGGACTCGAACACCGGGGAGCTGTTTTTT.

This chain links TRBV27 with TRBJ2-2, with D perhaps matching TRBD1 (6 bases). The ends were cut back, 6 bases at V and 8 bases at J, with 16 bases in the middle. This CDR3 comprises 14 residues. The germline V gene has CDR1 MNHEY and CDR2 SMNVEV (reference sequence). The CDR3 DNA reads TGTGCCAGCAGCGCCACAGGGTTAGGAGGGGAGCTGTTTTTT. It encodes CASSATGLGGELFF.

J is TRBJ2-7 and V is TRBV27; D possibly corresponds to TRBD1 (6 bases). Deletions cut 4 bases from V and 6 bases from J, with 22 bases between. This CDR3 spans 16 amino acids. From germline, CDR1 is MNHEY and CDR2 SMNVEV (reference sequence). The CDR3 DNA follows: TGTGCCAGCAGTTCGCTCTTGGGCAGGGGATTTTCCGAGCAGTACTTC. Residues: CASSSLLGRGFSEQYF.

The genes are TRBV5-1 and TRBJ2-3; TRBD2 aligns across 11 bases. The CDR3 contains 15 residues. Germline-derived CDR1 and CDR2 are SGHRS and YFSETQ. V was pared by 5 bases and J by 5 bases, with 7 bases of the junction left unmatched. DNA for the CDR3: TGCGCCAGCAGAGTAGCGGGAGGGCCGGGAGATACGCAGTATTTT. The encoded protein is CASRVAGGPGDTQYF.

The V call is TRBV30, the J call TRBJ1-5; 9 bases agree with TRBD1. The germline V gene has CDR1 GTSNPN and CDR2 SVGIG (reference sequence). J lost 6 bases, V lost 4 bases, and 7 bases had no gene match. This CDR3 contains 14 residues. CDR3 amino acids: CAWNDRGGGQPQHF. CDR3 DNA sequence: TGTGCCTGGAACGACAGGGGGGGCGGTCAGCCCCAGCATTTT.

The rearrangement uses TRBV29-1 and TRBJ2-1; TRBD2 might be the D (7 bases). This CDR3 is 15 amino acids long. V was pared by 7 bases and J by 1 base, with 17 bases between. CDR1 is SQVTM and CDR2 is ANQGSEA in the germline V gene. Here the CDR3 reads CSAEGRGTSYNEQFF. The CDR3 DNA sequence: TGCAGCGCGGAGGGGAGGGGGACTTCCTACAATGAGCAGTTCTTC.

This rearrangement joins TRBV18 to TRBJ2-5, with TRBD2 identical over 12 bases. With V trimmed by 4 bases and J by 4 bases, 4 bases remained unmatched. The CDR3 is 15 amino acids. The germline V gene has CDR1 KGHSH and CDR2 LQKENI. In DNA form, the CDR3 reads TGTGCCAGCTCACGGACTAGCGGGACTGGAGAGACCCAGTACTTC. Translating it yields CASSRTSGTGETQYF.

This clone was detected only once. This chain links TRBV11-3 with TRBJ2-1; 10 bases are shared with TRBD2. J gave up 1 base and V 6 bases, and 15 bases lay outside the gene matches. This CDR3 is built from 19 residues. Germline V CDR1 and CDR2: SGHNT, YENEEA. CDR3 residues: CASSNGGLAGVRSYNEQFF. In nucleotides, the CDR3 is TGTGCCAGCAGTAACGGGGGGCTAGCGGGAGTTAGGTCCTACAATGAGCAGTTCTTC.

The chain uses TRBV19 and TRBJ1-3; the D is unclear. Deletions cut 2 bases from V and 4 bases from J, with 9 bases between. Germline CDR1 and CDR2: LNHDA and SQIVND (reference sequence). The CDR3 is 14 amino acids. This chain's CDR3 is CASSIQVFGNTIYF. The CDR3 DNA follows: TGTGCCAGTAGTATACAGGTTTTCGGAAACACCATATATTTT.

CDR3 coding DNA: TGCGCCAGCAGTGAGTCCGCGGGAGGGCCGGTAGGCACAGATACGCAGTATTTT. It yields the protein CASSESAGGPVGTDTQYF. The J gene is TRBJ2-3, the V gene TRBV10-2; TRBD2 matches 9 bases. The CDR3 has 18 residues. Germline values: CDR1 WSHSY, CDR2 SAAADI. V was clipped by 0 bases and J by 1 base; unmatched bases: 8.

The chain joins TRBV9 to TRBJ2-3, with 7 positions matching TRBD2. CDR3 size: 14 residues. V was clipped by 5 bases and J by 0 bases; unmatched bases: 3. Per germline, CDR1 SGDLS and CDR2 YYNGEE. CDR3 sequence reads: CASSLSGSTDTQYF. The CDR3, as DNA: TGTGCCAGCAGTCTTAGCGGGAGCACAGATACGCAGTATTTT.

The rearrangement uses TRBV10-1 and TRBJ2-7, with 9 bases lining up with TRBD2. Trimming removed 7 bases from V and 3 bases from J; junction bases left unmatched: 7. The CDR3 has 14 residues. The germline CDR1 and CDR2 sequences are WNHNN and SYGVQD (reference sequence). CDR3 DNA: TGCGCCAGCATTCAGACTAGCGGAAACTACGAGCAGTACTTC. As protein: CASIQTSGNYEQYF.

CDR3 region: CASSSRGRNEQFF. The DNA of the CDR3 is TGTGCCAGCAGCTCCCGGGGTAGGAATGAGCAGTTCTTC. The V call is TRBV5-8, the J call TRBJ2-1, with D perhaps TRBD2 (5 bases). The V gene's germline CDR1 is SGHTS and CDR2 YDEGEE. The V end was cut by 3 bases, the J end by 7 bases, with 11 bases between. The CDR3 extends over 13 amino acids.

The CDR3: CASSTQGVFADTQYF. In DNA, the CDR3 is TGTGCCAGCAGTACACAGGGGGTGTTTGCAGATACGCAGTATTTT. The J gene is TRBJ2-3, the V gene TRBV5-6; 8 bases are shared with TRBD1. The CDR3 extends over 15 amino acids. Germline values: CDR1 SGHDT, CDR2 YYEEEE. Unmatched junction bases numbered 9, after V lost 5 bases and J lost 4 bases.

The V and J genes are TRBV28 and TRBJ1-5; D is unresolved. Per the germline V gene, CDR1 is MDHEN and CDR2 is SYDVKM. V was shortened by 6 bases and J by 4 bases, with 16 bases between the two germline ends. The CDR3 length is 15 residues. DNA for the CDR3: TGTGCCAGCAGCGACGACACGGGGTCTAATCAGCCCCAGCATTTT. Encoded protein: CASSDDTGSNQPQHF.

The chain joins TRBV7-3 to TRBJ1-5; D gene uncertain. The CDR3 covers 13 residues. The germline V gene has CDR1 SGHTA and CDR2 FQGTGA. With 0 bases removed from V and 10 bases from J, the gap between germline ends came to 10 bases. CDR3 in DNA: TGTGCCAGCAGCTTAACGCCCCAGTCTCCCCAGCATTTT. Translation gives CASSLTPQSPQHF. The entire variable domain, with the rest obtained from reference TRBV7-3 and TRBJ1-5, is as follows: GAGVSQTPSNKVTEKGKYVELRCDPISGHTALYWYRQSLGQGPEFLIYFQGTGAADDSGLPNDRFFAVRPEGSVSTLKIQRTERGDSAVYLCASSLTPQSPQHFGDGTRLSIL.